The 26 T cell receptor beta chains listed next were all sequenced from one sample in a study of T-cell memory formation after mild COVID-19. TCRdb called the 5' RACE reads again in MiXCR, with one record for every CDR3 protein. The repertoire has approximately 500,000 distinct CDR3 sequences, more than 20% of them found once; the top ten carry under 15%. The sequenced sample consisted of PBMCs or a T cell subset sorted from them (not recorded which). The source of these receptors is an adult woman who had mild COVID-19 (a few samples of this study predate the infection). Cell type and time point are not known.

CDR3 in DNA: TGCAGTGCTAGAAAGGGGGGCGCGTCGTCGGGCAATCAGCCCCAGCATTTT. Translated: CSARKGGASSGNQPQHF. The J gene is TRBJ1-5, the V gene TRBV20-1; D might be TRBD1 (6 bases). The CDR3 extends over 17 amino acids. The germline gives CDR1 DFQATT, CDR2 SNEGSKA (reference sequence). V was trimmed by 2 bases and J by 2 bases, leaving 19 bases between them.

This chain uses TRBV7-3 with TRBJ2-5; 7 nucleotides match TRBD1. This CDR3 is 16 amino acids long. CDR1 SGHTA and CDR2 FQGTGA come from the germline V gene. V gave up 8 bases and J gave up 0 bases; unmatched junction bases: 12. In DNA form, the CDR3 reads TGTGCCAGCGGGATACGCTCAGGGGGAAACCAAGAGACCCAGTACTTC. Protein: CASGIRSGGNQETQYF.

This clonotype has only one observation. The CDR3 coding sequence is TGTGCCAGCAGCCCCGGGGGGGACAGAGAAGCTTTCTTT. Its protein is CASSPGGDREAFF. The chain joins TRBV5-5 to TRBJ1-1; 7 nucleotides match TRBD1. CDR1 and CDR2 from the germline V gene are SGHKS and YYEKEE (reference sequence). J lost 8 bases, V lost 4 bases, and 8 bases had no gene match. The CDR3 is 13 amino acids.

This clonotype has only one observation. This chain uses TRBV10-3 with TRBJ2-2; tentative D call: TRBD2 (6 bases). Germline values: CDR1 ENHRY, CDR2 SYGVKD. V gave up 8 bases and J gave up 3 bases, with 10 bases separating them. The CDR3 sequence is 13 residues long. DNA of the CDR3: TGTGCCATCTCCTGGGGGGACACCGGGGAGCTGTTTTTT. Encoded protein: CAISWGDTGELFF.

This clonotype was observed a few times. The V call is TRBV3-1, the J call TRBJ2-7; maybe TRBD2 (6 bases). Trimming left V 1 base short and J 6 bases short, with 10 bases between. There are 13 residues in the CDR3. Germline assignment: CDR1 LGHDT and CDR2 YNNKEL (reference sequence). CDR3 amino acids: CASSQGGKVEQYF. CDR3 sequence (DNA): TGTGCCAGCAGCCAAGGCGGGAAGGTCGAGCAGTACTTC.

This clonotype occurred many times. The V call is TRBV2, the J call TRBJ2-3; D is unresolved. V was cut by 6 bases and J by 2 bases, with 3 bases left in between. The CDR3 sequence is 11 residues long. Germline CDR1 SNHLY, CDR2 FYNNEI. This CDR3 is CASSVTDTQYF. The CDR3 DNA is TGTGCCAGCAGCGTCACAGATACGCAGTATTTT.

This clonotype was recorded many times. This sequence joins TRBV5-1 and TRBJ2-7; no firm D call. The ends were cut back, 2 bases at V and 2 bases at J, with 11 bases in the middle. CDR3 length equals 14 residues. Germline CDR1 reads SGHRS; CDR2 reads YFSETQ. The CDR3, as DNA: TGCGCCAGCAGCTTAGGCGGTACAACCTACGAGCAGTACTTC. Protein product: CASSLGGTTYEQYF.

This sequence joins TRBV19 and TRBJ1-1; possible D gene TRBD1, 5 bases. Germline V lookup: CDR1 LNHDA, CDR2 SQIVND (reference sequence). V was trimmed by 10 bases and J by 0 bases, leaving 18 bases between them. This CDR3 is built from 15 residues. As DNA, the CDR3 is TGTGCCACCCAAAACGGGGGACGGCTGAACACTGAAGCTTTCTTT. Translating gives CATQNGGRLNTEAFF.

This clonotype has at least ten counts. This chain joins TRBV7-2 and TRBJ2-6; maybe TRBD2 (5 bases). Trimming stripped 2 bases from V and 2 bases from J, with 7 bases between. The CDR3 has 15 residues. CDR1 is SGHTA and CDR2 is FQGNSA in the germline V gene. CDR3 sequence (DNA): TGTGCCAGCAGCTTAATGGGAGCTGGGGCCAACGTCCTGACTTTC. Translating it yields CASSLMGAGANVLTF.

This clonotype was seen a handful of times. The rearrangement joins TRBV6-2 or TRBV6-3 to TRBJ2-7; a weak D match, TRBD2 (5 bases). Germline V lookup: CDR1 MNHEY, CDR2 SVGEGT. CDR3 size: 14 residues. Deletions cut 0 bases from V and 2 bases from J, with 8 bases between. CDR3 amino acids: CASSYSPGTYEQYF. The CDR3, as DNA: TGTGCCAGCAGTTACTCTCCGGGAACCTACGAGCAGTACTTC.

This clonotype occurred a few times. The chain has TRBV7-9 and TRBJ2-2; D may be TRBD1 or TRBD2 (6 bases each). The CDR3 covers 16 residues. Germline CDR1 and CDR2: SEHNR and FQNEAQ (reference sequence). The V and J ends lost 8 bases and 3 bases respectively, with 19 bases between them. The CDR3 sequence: CASLKGGASDTGELFF. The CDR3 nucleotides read TGTGCCAGCCTAAAGGGGGGCGCATCGGACACCGGGGAGCTGTTTTTT. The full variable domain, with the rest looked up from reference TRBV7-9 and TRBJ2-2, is DTGVSQNPRHKITKRGQNVTFRCDPISEHNRLYWYRQTLGQGPEFLTYFQNEAQLEKSRLLSDRFSAERPKGSFSTLEIQRTEQGDSAMYLCASLKGGASDTGELFFGEGSRLTVL.

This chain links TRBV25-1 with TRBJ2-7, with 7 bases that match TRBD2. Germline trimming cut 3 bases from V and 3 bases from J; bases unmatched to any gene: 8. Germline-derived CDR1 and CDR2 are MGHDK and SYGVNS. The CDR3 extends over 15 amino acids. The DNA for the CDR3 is TGTGCCAGCAGTGAGGGGCGGGGGAGGAACTACGAGCAGTACTTC. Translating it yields CASSEGRGRNYEQYF.

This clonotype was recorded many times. Here the CDR3 reads CATSRASEGSSEQFF. DNA for the CDR3: TGTGCCACCAGCAGAGCTAGCGAGGGATCCAGTGAGCAGTTCTTC. The chain has TRBV15 and TRBJ2-1; TRBD2 might be the D (6 bases). The length of the CDR3 is 15 residues. V shed 1 base and J shed 9 bases, with 16 bases lying between them. Germline V gene sequence: CDR1 LNHNV, CDR2 YYDKDF (reference sequence).

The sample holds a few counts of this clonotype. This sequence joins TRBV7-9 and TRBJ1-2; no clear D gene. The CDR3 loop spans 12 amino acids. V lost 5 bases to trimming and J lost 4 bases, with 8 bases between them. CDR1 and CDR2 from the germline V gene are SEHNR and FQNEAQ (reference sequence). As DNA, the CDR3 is TGTGCCAGCAGCCACGCTATCTATGGCTACACCTTC. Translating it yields CASSHAIYGYTF. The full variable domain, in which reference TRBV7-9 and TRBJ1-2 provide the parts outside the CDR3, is DTGVSQNPRHKITKRGQNVTFRCDPISEHNRLYWYRQTLGQGPEFLTYFQNEAQLEKSRLLSDRFSAERPKGSFSTLEIQRTEQGDSAMYLCASSHAIYGYTFGSGTRLTVV.

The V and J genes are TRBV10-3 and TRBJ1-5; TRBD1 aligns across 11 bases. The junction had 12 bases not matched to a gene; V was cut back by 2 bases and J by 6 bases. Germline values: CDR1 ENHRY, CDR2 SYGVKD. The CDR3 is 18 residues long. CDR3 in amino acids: CAISEPPERTGGRQPQHF. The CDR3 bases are TGTGCCATCAGTGAGCCCCCCGAACGGACAGGGGGCCGTCAGCCCCAGCATTTT.

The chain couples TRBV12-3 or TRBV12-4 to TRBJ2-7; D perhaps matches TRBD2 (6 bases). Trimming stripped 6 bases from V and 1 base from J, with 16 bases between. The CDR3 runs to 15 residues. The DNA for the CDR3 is TGTGCCAGCAGACGTGGGACTTCCCGATCCTACGAGCAGTACTTC. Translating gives CASRRGTSRSYEQYF.

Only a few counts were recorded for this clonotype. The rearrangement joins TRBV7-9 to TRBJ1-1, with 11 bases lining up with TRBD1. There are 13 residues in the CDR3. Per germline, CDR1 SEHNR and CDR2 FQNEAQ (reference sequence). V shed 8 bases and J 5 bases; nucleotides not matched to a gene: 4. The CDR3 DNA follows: TGTGCCAGCGGGGGACAGGGGGGAACTGAAGCTTTCTTT. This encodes CASGGQGGTEAFF.

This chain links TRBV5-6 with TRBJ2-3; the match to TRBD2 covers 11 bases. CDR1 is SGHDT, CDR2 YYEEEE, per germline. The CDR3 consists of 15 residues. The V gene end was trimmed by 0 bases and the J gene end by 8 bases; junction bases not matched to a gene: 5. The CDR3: CASSLVSGRAGTQYF. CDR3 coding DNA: TGTGCCAGCAGCTTGGTTAGCGGGAGGGCCGGTACGCAGTATTTT.

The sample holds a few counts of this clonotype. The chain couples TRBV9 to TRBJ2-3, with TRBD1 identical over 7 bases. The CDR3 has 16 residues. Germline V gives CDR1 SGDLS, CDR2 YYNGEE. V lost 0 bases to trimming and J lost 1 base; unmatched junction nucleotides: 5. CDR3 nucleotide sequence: TGTGCCAGCAGCGTAGTGCCAGGGGGAGGCACAGATACGCAGTATTTT. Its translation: CASSVVPGGGTDTQYF. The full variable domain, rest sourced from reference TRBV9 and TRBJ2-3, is DSGVTQTPKHLITATGQRVTLRCSPRSGDLSVYWYQQSLDQGLQFLIQYYNGEERAKGNILERFSAQQFPDLHSELNLSSLELGDSALYFCASSVVPGGGTDTQYFGPGTRLTVL.

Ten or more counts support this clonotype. CDR3 protein: CASSYSGQGTDTQYF. The CDR3 DNA sequence: TGTGCCAGCAGTTACTCCGGACAGGGCACAGATACGCAGTATTTT. The genes are TRBV6-2 or TRBV6-3 and TRBJ2-3, with 7 positions matching TRBD1. The CDR3 extends over 15 amino acids. Germline trimming cut 0 bases from V and 1 base from J; bases unmatched to any gene: 1. Germline CDR1 MNHEY, CDR2 SVGEGT.

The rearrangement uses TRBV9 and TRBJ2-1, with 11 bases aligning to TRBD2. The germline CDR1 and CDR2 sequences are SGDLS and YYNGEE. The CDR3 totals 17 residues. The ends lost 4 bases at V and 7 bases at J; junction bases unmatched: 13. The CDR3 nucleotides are TGTGCCAGCAGCCCATACATGACTAGCGGGATGGCAAATGAGCAGTTCTTC. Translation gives CASSPYMTSGMANEQFF.

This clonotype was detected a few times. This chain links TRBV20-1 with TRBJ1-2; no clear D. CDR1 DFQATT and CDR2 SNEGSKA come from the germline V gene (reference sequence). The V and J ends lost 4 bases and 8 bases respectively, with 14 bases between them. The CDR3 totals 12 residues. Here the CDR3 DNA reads TGCAGTGCTATGTCGGGAAGTAACGGCTACACCTTC. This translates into CSAMSGSNGYTF.

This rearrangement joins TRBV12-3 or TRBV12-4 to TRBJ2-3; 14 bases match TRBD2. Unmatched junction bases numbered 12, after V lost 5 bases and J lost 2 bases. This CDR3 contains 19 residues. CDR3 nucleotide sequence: TGTGCCAGCAGTCTCCCGGGACTAGCGGGAGAGAGGGACACAGATACGCAGTATTTT. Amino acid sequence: CASSLPGLAGERDTDTQYF.

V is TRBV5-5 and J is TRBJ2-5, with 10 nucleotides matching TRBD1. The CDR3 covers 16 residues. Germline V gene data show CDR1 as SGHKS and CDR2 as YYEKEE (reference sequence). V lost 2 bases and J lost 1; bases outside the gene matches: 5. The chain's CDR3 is CASSFLTGGPQETQYF. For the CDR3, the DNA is TGTGCCAGCAGCTTCCTGACAGGGGGCCCCCAAGAGACCCAGTACTTC. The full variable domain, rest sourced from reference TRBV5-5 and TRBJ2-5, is DAGVTQSPTHLIKTRGQQVTLRCSPISGHKSVSWYQQVLGQGPQFIFQYYEKEERGRGNFPDRFSARQFPNYSSELNVNALLLGDSALYLCASSFLTGGPQETQYFGPGTRLLVL.

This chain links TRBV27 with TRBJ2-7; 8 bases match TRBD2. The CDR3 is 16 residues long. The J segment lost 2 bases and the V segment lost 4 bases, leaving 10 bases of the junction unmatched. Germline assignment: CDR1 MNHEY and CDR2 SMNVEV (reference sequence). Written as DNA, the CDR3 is TGTGCCAGCAGTTATCGGGAGGGCCTAGGAACCTACGAGCAGTACTTC. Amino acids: CASSYREGLGTYEQYF.

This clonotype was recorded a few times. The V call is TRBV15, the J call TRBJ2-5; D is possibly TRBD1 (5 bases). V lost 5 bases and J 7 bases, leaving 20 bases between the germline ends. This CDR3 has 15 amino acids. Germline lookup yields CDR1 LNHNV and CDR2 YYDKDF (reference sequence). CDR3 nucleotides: TGTGCCACCAGCCCTATCAGGGATCCGGGCGCGACCCAGTACTTC. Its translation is CATSPIRDPGATQYF. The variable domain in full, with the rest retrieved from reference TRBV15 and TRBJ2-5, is DAMVIQNPRYQVTQFGKPVTLSCSQTLNHNVMYWYQQKSSQAPKLLFHYYDKDFNNEADTPDNFQSRRPNTSFCFLDIRSPGLGDTAMYLCATSPIRDPGATQYFGPGTRLLVL.